These T cell receptor beta chains were read from a single sample in a study of identical twins. Each CDR3 protein is one row after TCRdb ran MiXCR on the 5' RACE reads. The profile shows approximately 280,000 distinct CDR3 sequences, 8% to 9% of them singletons. The sample was also reused in another study, on yellow fever vaccine responses in identical twins.

The sequenced material came from memory (CD45RO+) T cells sorted from blood. These TCRs come from a woman between 18 and 29 years old in good health. The CDR3 runs from the conserved cysteine through the conserved F or W. The order of the fields is J gene, V gene, D gene, clone size, CDR3 DNA, CDR3 protein. The D gene is left open where the match is weak. Clone sizes are given selectively: once, few, many, or a class where the clone is expanded.

TRBJ2-2,TRBV18,-,many,TGTGCCAGCTCACCACTACAAAACACCGGGGAGCTGTTTTTT,CASSPLQNTGELFF
TRBJ2-1,TRBV5-1,TRBD1,many,TGCGCCAGCCGACAGGGGGGGTACAATGAGCAGTTCTTC,CASRQGGYNEQFF
TRBJ1-2,TRBV5-1,TRBD1,many,TGCGCCAGCAGCTCCAGGGGGCCGGGGGCCGATGGCTACACCTTC,CASSSRGPGADGYTF
TRBJ2-1,TRBV20-1,-,many,TGCAGTGCTAGAGATTTACAAGGATATGAGCAGTTCTTC,CSARDLQGYEQFF
TRBJ2-3,TRBV2,-,many,TGTGCCAGCAGGGAAGACTTCACAGATACGCAGTATTTT,CASREDFTDTQYF
TRBJ2-1,TRBV5-1,TRBD2,-,TGCGCCAGCAGCCGCCAGGGATCTTTTGGGGAGGGTGGTGAGCAGTTCTTC,CASSRQGSFGEGGEQFF
TRBJ1-2,TRBV20-1,-,many,TGCAGTGCTAGAGTAGGCGGGCGAGCCTATGGCTACACCTTC,CSARVGGRAYGYTF
TRBJ2-5,TRBV4-1,-,many,TGCGCCAGCAGCCAAACGGTAGAAAAGAGAGAGACCCAGTACTTC,CASSQTVEKRETQYF
TRBJ2-3,TRBV6-5,TRBD1,-,TGTGCCAGCAGTTGGACAGGGGTCACAGATACGCAGTATTTT,CASSWTGVTDTQYF
TRBJ2-4,TRBV12-5,-,-,TGTGCTAGTGGTTTGGTAGGCAGTTCCGTAGCCAAAAACATTCAGTACTTC,CASGLVGSSVAKNIQYF